Below are 21 T cell receptor beta chains sequenced from a single sample in a study of T cell responses to AZD1222 COVID-19 vaccine. Sequencing was performed with immunoSEQ multiplex PCR; in TCRdb, only in-frame clones are kept and a portion is missing. The table lists approximately 140,000 clones, 90% of them singletons. The specimen was peripheral blood, collected on day 0 of AZD1222 vaccination. Source of these receptors: an adult in good health.

This clone is a singleton in its sample. The rearrangement links TRBV7-2 to TRBJ2-7; 9 bases match TRBD2. CDR1 and CDR2 from the germline V gene are SGHTA and FQGNSA. The CDR3 length is 15 residues. V lost 2 bases, J lost 2 bases, and 4 bases stayed unmatched. The CDR3 sequence: CASSLRASGAYEQYF. CDR3 sequence (DNA): TGTGCCAGCAGCTTAAGGGCTAGCGGGGCCTACGAGCAGTACTTC.

This chain connects TRBV10-2 to TRBJ2-3; possibly TRBD1 for D (5 bases). Germline assignment: CDR1 WSHSY and CDR2 SAAADI. The CDR3 consists of 14 residues. Trimming stripped 8 bases from V and 0 bases from J, with 12 bases between. Here the CDR3 DNA reads TGCGCCAGCTGCAGGGTACCTAGCACAGATACGCAGTATTTT. Translated: CASCRVPSTDTQYF.

This clone was observed once. DNA for the CDR3: TGTGCCAGCAGCCAGGCCGTGGGGGGGCGCGATATACAATGGGAGCAGTTCTTC. Translated: CASSQAVGGRDIQWEQFF. The chain has TRBV16 and TRBJ2-1; TRBD2 is a possible D gene (7 bases). V was clipped by 3 bases and J by 10 bases, with 28 bases between them. There are 18 residues in the CDR3. CDR1 is KGHSY, CDR2 FQNENV, per germline.

The chain is built from TRBV3-1 (or the pseudogene TRBV3-2) and TRBJ2-3, with TRBD2 identical over 12 bases. CDR3 length: 16 amino acids. Germline V lookup: CDR1 LGHDT, CDR2 YNNKEL (reference sequence). Trimming removed 5 bases from V and 6 bases from J; junction bases left unmatched: 9. The CDR3 spells CASSAHLAGGPDTQYF. DNA for the CDR3: TGTGCCAGCAGCGCCCACCTAGCGGGAGGGCCCGATACGCAGTATTTT.

The rearrangement uses TRBV6-2 or TRBV6-3 and TRBJ2-1; D not certain. The CDR3 is 13 amino acids. Trimming took off 0 bases at V and 10 bases at J, with 10 bases between the two ends. Germline values: CDR1 MNHEY, CDR2 SVGEGT. CDR3 protein: CASSYSPPLEQFF. The CDR3 nucleotides are TGTGCCAGCAGTTACTCTCCCCCGCTAGAGCAGTTCTTC.

A single count supports this clone. The V gene is TRBV19, the J gene TRBJ1-2; TRBD1 is a possible D gene (5 bases). The CDR3 sequence is 14 residues long. Trimming stripped 6 bases from V and 3 bases from J, with 14 bases between. The germline gives CDR1 LNHDA, CDR2 SQIVND (reference sequence). The CDR3 bases are TGTGCCAGTAGGAGGTCCCTAGGGGACTATGGCTACACCTTC. Translation: CASRRSLGDYGYTF.

V usage is TRBV5-1 and J usage is TRBJ2-2; a weak D match, TRBD1 (5 bases). The CDR3 is 15 residues long. CDR1 SGHRS and CDR2 YFSETQ come from the germline V gene. V was trimmed by 0 bases and J by 5 bases, leaving 11 bases between them. CDR3 residues: CASSLGRAETGELFF. CDR3 nucleotides: TGCGCCAGCAGCTTGGGCAGGGCGGAGACCGGGGAGCTGTTTTTT.

The chain couples TRBV3-1 (or the pseudogene TRBV3-2) to TRBJ2-4; TRBD2 might be the D (6 bases). CDR1 is LGHDT, CDR2 YNNKEL, per germline (reference sequence). This CDR3 is 16 amino acids long. Between the trimmed V and J ends, which lost 6 bases and 0 bases, there was a span of 15 bases. The CDR3 coding sequence is TGTGCCAGCAGAAAAGGTGCGGGACTAGCCAAAAACATTCAGTACTTC. Its protein is CASRKGAGLAKNIQYF.

This clone was counted once. The chain has TRBV10-3 and TRBJ2-7; D gene unclear. CDR3 length equals 11 residues. Germline CDR1 ENHRY, CDR2 SYGVKD. V gave up 0 bases and J gave up 7 bases, with 4 bases separating them. The CDR3 coding sequence is TGTGCCATCAGTGAGTCGAGGGAGCAGTACTTC. Amino acid sequence: CAISESREQYF.

CDR3 protein: CASSEGLAGADTQYF. CDR3 nucleotide sequence: TGTGCCAGCAGCGAGGGACTAGCGGGTGCAGATACGCAGTATTTT. The rearrangement joins TRBV9 to TRBJ2-3, with 12 bases identical to TRBD2. The trim removed 3 bases at V and 4 bases at J, leaving 3 bases unmatched. In germline, CDR1 is SGDLS, CDR2 YYNGEE. The CDR3 extends over 15 amino acids.

The chain couples TRBV6-1 to TRBJ2-7; 8 bases line up with TRBD1. V lost 1 base, J lost 6 bases, and 14 bases stayed unmatched. Germline CDR1 is MNHNS and CDR2 is SASEGT. This CDR3 is built from 17 residues. The CDR3 is CASSEVGLRDRRTEQYF. CDR3 nucleotides: TGTGCCAGCAGTGAAGTCGGACTCCGGGACAGGAGAACCGAGCAGTACTTC.

This clone was seen a handful of times. The chain employs TRBV4-1 and TRBJ1-1; D might be TRBD1 (5 bases). Trimming took off 1 base at V and 0 bases at J, with 9 bases between the two ends. The CDR3 extends over 15 amino acids. CDR1 and CDR2 from the germline V gene are MGHRA and YSYEKL. This CDR3 is CASSQVRGLNTEAFF. The CDR3 DNA follows: TGCGCCAGCAGCCAAGTGAGGGGACTGAACACTGAAGCTTTCTTT.

The V and J genes are TRBV6-5 and TRBJ1-1, with D perhaps TRBD1 (5 bases). V was cut by 7 bases and J by 11 bases, with 17 bases left in between. The germline V gene encodes CDR1 MNHEY and CDR2 SVGAGI. This CDR3 is built from 12 residues. The CDR3 DNA reads as TGTGCCAGCACTCGGGGGGAGGGAATGGCTTTCTTT. It yields the protein CASTRGEGMAFF.

This clone was seen just once. The rearrangement links TRBV6-6 to TRBJ2-3, with D maybe TRBD1 (6 bases). Between the trimmed V and J ends, which lost 6 bases and 2 bases, there was a span of 12 bases. Germline V CDR1 and CDR2: MNHNY, SVGAGI (reference sequence). The CDR3 runs to 14 residues. The CDR3: CASRSGVFTDTQYF. CDR3 DNA sequence: TGTGCCAGCAGGTCAGGGGTGTTCACAGATACGCAGTATTTT.

The chain combines TRBV4-2 with TRBJ1-2; TRBD1 might be the D (6 bases). The V end lost 1 base, the J end lost 4 bases, and 13 bases lay between the germline ends. There are 15 residues in the CDR3. Germline CDR1 is LGHNA and CDR2 is YNFKEQ. CDR3 sequence reads: CASSQGRGLGYGYTF. CDR3 sequence (DNA): TGTGCCAGCAGCCAAGGAAGGGGGTTGGGCTATGGCTACACCTTC.

This clone was detected only a few times. This sequence joins TRBV5-1 and TRBJ2-3; 11 bases are shared with TRBD2. Trimming at V came to 4 bases and at J to 1 base, leaving 8 bases not matched to a gene. Germline V gene lookup returns CDR1 SGHRS and CDR2 YFSETQ. This CDR3 comprises 17 residues. CDR3 protein: CASSLGTSGQRTDTQYF. The CDR3 region has the DNA TGCGCCAGCAGCCTGGGGACTAGCGGACAACGCACAGATACGCAGTATTTT.

Only a few counts were recorded for this clone. The chain uses TRBV18 and TRBJ2-7; TRBD2 matches 14 bases. Unmatched junction bases numbered 3, after V lost 2 bases and J lost 6 bases. The CDR3 is 15 amino acids. CDR1 and CDR2 (germline): KGHSH, LQKENI. This chain's CDR3 is CASSPGTSGGPEQYF. Here the CDR3 DNA reads TGTGCCAGCTCACCAGGGACTAGCGGGGGTCCCGAGCAGTACTTC.

The rearrangement joins TRBV4-3 to TRBJ1-1; no definite D call. CDR1 and CDR2 from the germline V gene are LGHNA and YSLEER. CDR3 size: 12 residues. The V end was cut by 8 bases, the J end by 1 base, with 8 bases between. CDR3 coding DNA: TGCGCCAGCGGGTTCGAGAACACTGAAGCTTTCTTT. Amino acids: CASGFENTEAFF.

This rearrangement joins TRBV12-3 or TRBV12-4 to TRBJ1-3; no reliable D call. V dropped 7 bases and J dropped 3 bases, with 4 bases sitting between them. CDR3 size: 11 residues. CDR3 loop: CASIGGNTIYF. CDR3 in DNA: TGTGCCAGCATAGGTGGAAACACCATATATTTT.

Only a few counts were recorded for this clone. CDR3 sequence reads: CASSLGTSGGPATQYF. In DNA, the CDR3 is TGTGCCAGCAGCCTTGGGACTAGCGGGGGTCCAGCTACGCAGTATTTT. This chain connects TRBV7-2 to TRBJ2-3; 14 bases agree with TRBD2. J gave up 8 bases and V 5 bases, and 9 bases lay outside the gene matches. The CDR3 is 16 residues long. The germline V gene has CDR1 SGHTA and CDR2 FQGNSA.

This clone has just one count. The chain is built from TRBV10-3 and TRBJ1-5; D gene uncertain. There are 15 residues in the CDR3. V lost 7 bases and J lost 1, with 14 bases in between. Germline V gene data show CDR1 as ENHRY and CDR2 as SYGVKD. The CDR3 bases are TGTGCCATCATGGAGGGCCGGCTAAGCAATCAGCCCCAGCATTTT. As protein: CAIMEGRLSNQPQHF.